This TCR beta chain was recovered during a study of regulatory T cells in long-lasting Graves disease (dated by TCRdb to 2020 to 2023). About the full investigation: Persistent Graves' disease meant more than 5 years of antithyroid drug treatment with TSH receptor autoantibodies that stayed positive. Antithyroid drugs had been taken for about 10.3 years on average by persistent Graves' disease patients in the clinical cohort. A total of around 35 samples underwent TCR sequencing, from about 13 patients with persistent Graves' disease and 20 or so patients with newly diagnosed Graves' disease. The study was conducted in China and was registered as a clinical trial. This study used TCR sequencing and RNA sequencing of peripheral blood to compare persistent Graves' disease patients against newly diagnosed Graves' disease patients.

The library relied on multiplex PCR. TCRdb lists the instrument as Illumina HiSeq 4000. iRepertoire HTBI primers and Arm-PCR amplification of CDR3 regions were used to construct TCR beta libraries. Before sequencing, the PCR products went through gel purification. The authors' pipeline ran thus. Gene usage analysis of CDR3 amino acid clonotypes used the approximately 56 TRBV and fewer than 15 TRBJ segments found across samples. Filtered high-quality paired reads were merged into contigs using COPE and FqMerger. Contigs were aligned with BLAST to IMGT TRBV, TRBD and TRBJ reference genes, and CDR3 was defined per IMGT. Any clonotype with a frequency above 0.1% was counted as a highly expanded clone. Repertoire diversity was measured by Shannon entropy, and V-J evenness by the Gini coefficient. A clonotype was considered public if more than one individual shared it. In TCRdb, the public reads were trimmed at Q25 with fastp and aligned with MiXCR, with productive beta chains retained. Records with the same CDR3 protein are collapsed into one entry carrying the most frequent genes and DNA. These V and J calls originate from TCRdb's pipeline instead of the authors' own analysis. Counted in this sample were over 450,000 distinct CDR3 sequences; 20% to 25% of them appeared once. 6.5% to 9% of the sample is held by the ten biggest clonotypes.

This clonotype was recorded many times. Its target antigen remains unknown. Base qualities are not recorded, but no much larger clone differs from it by a single base. Broader findings and caveats from the paper: As a limitation, the authors acknowledged that the small sample size may reduce accuracy. Only the TCR beta chain was sequenced and analyzed. Lower TCR Shannon entropy and fewer highly expanded clones were observed in persistent Graves' disease patients than in newly diagnosed patients, which suggested clonal expansion. More public clonotypes were shared among persistent patients (under 3,000) than among newly diagnosed patients (over 900). Because the primary lesion, thyroid tissue, could not be accessed, the study looked at peripheral blood alone.

This specimen's time point label, interpreted: persistent/refractory GD, antithyroid drugs over 5 years with positive TRAb. RNA was extracted from PBMCs in TRIzol for both TCR sequencing and RNA sequencing. The diagnosis of Graves' disease was made according to American Thyroid Association guidelines. The patients came from an endocrinology department in Xi'an, China. Each patient gave around 9.2 milliliters of peripheral blood, collected in an EDTA anticoagulant tube. Ficoll Paque Plus density gradient separation was used to isolate PBMCs, and no further T cell sorting was performed. RNA quality was checked with an Agilent 2100 Bioanalyzer and agarose gel, and concentration with a NanoDrop 2000. The source of this sequence is a female donor with Graves disease. This specimen was peripheral blood mononuclear cells (PBMCs), taken when the disease was refractory, from a patient treated with antithyroid drugs.

The DNA reads as follows: TGTGCCAGCAGCCCTCACGACAAGTCTAATGAAAAACTGTTTTTT. Translated, it gives CASSPHDKSNEKLFF. This chain joins TRBV28 to TRBJ1-4; there is no confident call for the D gene. The junction shows trimming of 6 bases on V and 3 bases on J, plus 14 bases between the germline ends. The CDR3 spans 15 residues, from the cysteine through the phenylalanine. Just the 45-base CDR3 DNA is kept, in frame starting at base 1. The germline V gene supplies CDR1 MDHEN and CDR2 SYDVKM.